This T cell receptor (beta chain) is from a study of T cell responses to AZD1222 COVID-19 vaccine. Study findings and constraints: It was only after the peak T cell response that any repertoires were sampled. Baseline seropositives among AZD1222 recipients totaled only five or six.

Trimming removed 1 base from V and 5 bases from J, with 2 bases in between. This CDR3 is built from 12 residues. The germline V gene encodes CDR1 LGHNA and CDR2 YNFKEQ. Concerning this clone itself: The antigen is unknown. The same CDR3 arises from other DNA sequences in this sample as well.

Profiled with immunoSEQ multiplex PCR; TCRdb holds only in-frame clones, not every one. The table shows 95,000 to 100,000 clones, with around 87% occurring only once. Source: peripheral blood, taken 28 days after the second AZD1222 dose. This rearrangement joins TRBV4-2 to TRBJ2-2; D ambiguous. The clonotype was recovered from an adult who received the AZD1222 COVID-19 vaccine. The CDR3: CASSQATGELFF. The DNA for the CDR3 is TGTGCCAGCAGCCAAGCTACCGGGGAGCTGTTTTTT.